One and the same sample provided the 4 T cell receptor beta chains below, sequenced in a study of blood T cell repertoires in COVID-19. The protocol was immunoSEQ multiplex PCR, while the TCRdb copy is restricted to in-frame clones and leaves out a portion. The table shows 200,000 to 250,000 clones, with 80% to 90% occurring only once. Sequenced input: PBMCs or T cells enriched from blood (not recorded which). The receptors stem from a man aged 40-50 years who had recovered from COVID-19.

This clone appeared a single time. V gene TRBV11-3 combines with J gene TRBJ1-3, with 7 bases that match TRBD1. The germline V gene has CDR1 SGHNT and CDR2 YENEEA. CDR3 size: 14 residues. V lost 4 bases to trimming and J lost 2 bases; unmatched junction nucleotides: 2. CDR3 protein: CASSSRGTGNTIYF. As DNA, the CDR3 is TGTGCCAGCAGCTCCAGGGGGACTGGAAACACCATATATTTT. Complete variable domain (other parts from reference TRBV11-3 and TRBJ1-3): EAGVVQSPRYKIIEKKQPVAFWCNPISGHNTLYWYLQNLGQGPELLIRYENEEAVDDSQLPKDRFSAERLKGVDSTLKIQPAELGDSAVYLCASSSRGTGNTIYFGEGSWLTVV.

This sequence joins TRBV4-1 and TRBJ1-1; 9 positions agree with TRBD1. Unmatched junction bases numbered 16, after V lost 7 bases and J lost 4 bases. CDR3 size: 17 residues. The germline V gene encodes CDR1 MGHRA and CDR2 YSYEKL. CDR3 amino acids: CASTKAGTGFEVTEAFF. CDR3 coding DNA: TGCGCCAGCACAAAGGCAGGGACAGGGTTTGAGGTCACTGAAGCTTTCTTT.

The V and J genes are TRBV18 and TRBJ1-2; D unclear. Germline CDR1 and CDR2: KGHSH and LQKENI. This CDR3 comprises 14 residues. Trimming left V 3 bases short and J 4 bases short, with 12 bases between. The CDR3 loop is CASSPDARGYGYTF. CDR3 bases: TGTGCCAGCTCACCTGATGCGCGGGGCTATGGCTACACCTTC.

This clone has ten or more counts. The chain links TRBV10-2 to TRBJ1-3, with D unresolved. This CDR3 is 16 amino acids long. Germline values: CDR1 WSHSY, CDR2 SAAADI. Trimming shortened V by 0 bases and J by 0 bases, and 9 bases separated the two germline ends. The CDR3 DNA is TGCGCCAGCAGTGAGTCCCGGCGGAGCTCTGGAAACACCATATATTTT. It codes for CASSESRRSSGNTIYF.